This T cell receptor beta chain is drawn from a study of blood T cell repertoires in COVID-19 (TCRdb year 2020). About the full investigation: Samples from collaborators originated in the United States, Italy and Spain and spanned both the acute and convalescent phases of COVID-19. The material from the prospective study consisted of cDNA or gDNA derived from T cells, B-cell-depleted T cells, or PBMCs. The repertoires were released in a freely available public database intended as a resource for research on the immune response to SARS-CoV-2. Sample metadata almost always included a de-identified subject ID, COVID-19 status, age in years and sex. The samples were drawn from the first 160 participants of the ongoing ImmuneRACE study and from 950 to 1,500 subjects provided by 6 global collaborators. Where available, HLA class I and class II types were obtained from metadata supplied by the sample provider rather than from assay-based typing. The dataset comprised deeply sampled blood TCRbeta repertoires from subjects exposed to, actively infected with, or recovered from COVID-19. The investigation overall reported the following: The quantity of clinical and demographic metadata differed by source and by participant and was supplied without curation.

TCRbeta CDR3 regions were amplified from genomic DNA by means of the immunoSEQ Assay, a bias-controlled multiplex PCR. In the authors' own workflow: The number of nucleated cells in each sample was estimated by amplification of reference gene primers within the assay. To quantify the absolute abundance of each unique TCRbeta CDR3 rearrangement, sequence reads were collapsed and filtered. For each sample, productive Simpson clonality was calculated by taking the square root of Simpson's diversity index across productive rearrangements. TCRdb's version of the immuneACCESS table is confined to in-frame rearrangements and falls short of the full clone set. An unresolved V gene accounts for under half of the shortfall where checked; the remainder is of unknown origin. The V and J calls and clone size are taken from that table; D and trimming were inferred from the DNA. The sample table lists just under 300,000 clones, around 87% of them with a count of one. The ten top clones hold 1.3% of the sample.

Whole blood was collected in K2EDTA tubes by collaborating institutions according to the institutions' own protocols. For TCRbeta analysis, collaborators shipped samples in one of three forms: frozen whole blood, isolated PBMCs, or DNA extracted from either of those sample types. On this clone itself: Its binding antigen is unknown. Base qualities are not at hand, and no much larger clone is one base apart.

The CDR3 starts with the cysteine, ends with the phenylalanine, and has 16 residues. Left in the record is the CDR3 DNA by itself, 48 bases read in frame from the first base. The junction shows trimming of 0 bases on V and 1 base on J, and the gene matches do not reach 5 bases of it. Reading the germline V gene gives CDR1 SGDLS and CDR2 YYNGEE. Here the chain combines TRBV9 and TRBJ2-3, with 7 bases in between that match TRBD2. The sequenced sample was peripheral blood. The clonotype was recovered from a man between 65 and 80 years old with acute or convalescent COVID-19. Read as DNA, the sequence is TGTGCCAGCAGCGTAGCTGGGACTACACGCACAGATACGCAGTATTTT. It codes for CASSVAGTTRTDTQYF.